This T cell receptor (beta chain) emerged from a study of cytomegalovirus exposure and HLA in healthy donors. This clone was observed once. The antigen is unknown. The study's findings and limits: The authors enumerated over 150 TCR beta chains as linked to cytomegalovirus.

PCR was performed using 60 Vbeta and 13 Jbeta primers. Libraries were prepared by immunoSEQ multiplex PCR; TCRdb keeps only in-frame clonotypes and omits some of them. The sample carries fewer than 200,000 clones, roughly 90% recorded once. This CDR3 region has 15 residues. The V and J ends lost 5 bases and 4 bases, in that order; junction bases with no gene match: 7. Per germline, CDR1 SGHRS and CDR2 YFSETQ. The sequence came from a girl under two years old in good health and CMV-seronegative. The V and J genes are TRBV5-1 and TRBJ2-2, with 8 bases matching TRBD1. Specimen: PBMCs. The CDR3: CASSLTGVTTGELFF. The CDR3 nucleotides read TGCGCCAGCAGTCTGACAGGGGTCACCACCGGGGAGCTGTTTTTT.